This T cell receptor (beta chain) came from a study of T cells in Graves' hyperthyroidism and ophthalmopathy. Whole-study results and caveats: Most thyroid clonotypes with frequency above 0.001 were detected in blood. The model made its ophthalmopathy prediction, and onset followed a median approximately six months later.

This clonotype was seen many times. Its antigen remains unknown. CDR1 and CDR2 (germline): SGHAT, FQNNGV. There are 14 residues in the CDR3. Unmatched junction bases numbered 4, after V lost 5 bases and J lost 7 bases. Newly diagnosed patients aged 18 to 65 had hyperthyroidism of under 2 months' duration. The CDR3 regions of TCR beta were amplified from RNA transcripts. First-round RT-PCR of the TCR CDR3 relied on the HTBI primer set. TCRdb reprocessed the multiplex PCR reads with MiXCR, giving one entry per CDR3 protein. The sample shows a few hundred thousand distinct CDR3 sequences, around 45% of them seen only once.

The chain links TRBV11-2 to TRBJ2-7, with 14 bases lining up with TRBD2. Sequencing input: peripheral blood or thyroid tissue (not recorded which). The receptor comes from a woman younger than 30 with Graves' hyperthyroidism. DNA of the CDR3: TGTGCCAGCAGCCGGACTAGCGGGAGGCAAGAGCAGTACTTC. Translation: CASSRTSGRQEQYF.